One sample yielded the 10 T cell receptor beta chains listed below, sequenced in a study of control samples from healthy donors and cancer patients. The table came from immunoSEQ multiplex PCR; TCRdb's copy has only in-frame clones and leaves some out. The table lists over 75,000 clones, about 85% of them singletons, with around 20% in the top ten. Specimen: blood. The receptor set was obtained from a man aged 25-40 years in good health.

This chain connects TRBV6-5 to TRBJ2-2; 9 bases map to TRBD1. Germline V gene data show CDR1 as MNHEY and CDR2 as SVGAGI. This CDR3 spans 14 amino acids. V was pared by 7 bases and J by 7 bases, with 7 bases of the junction left unmatched. The CDR3 sequence: CASNRQGGVGELFF. CDR3 nucleotides: TGTGCCAGCAACAGACAGGGGGGGGTCGGGGAGCTGTTTTTT.

V usage is TRBV19 and J usage is TRBJ2-3; 8 nucleotides line up with TRBD2. Germline V gene data show CDR1 as LNHDA and CDR2 as SQIVND (reference sequence). The CDR3 loop spans 14 amino acids. Germline trimming cut 6 bases from V and 6 bases from J; bases unmatched to any gene: 8. The CDR3: CASRAGTRRDTQYF. The DNA for the CDR3 is TGTGCCAGTAGGGCCGGGACTAGGAGGGATACGCAGTATTTT.

The genes are TRBV7-9 and TRBJ1-2; 7 positions match TRBD1. Trimming at V came to 3 bases and at J to 5 bases, leaving 6 bases not matched to a gene. This CDR3 comprises 14 residues. CDR1 and CDR2 from the germline V gene are SEHNR and FQNEAQ (reference sequence). The CDR3 DNA reads as TGTGCCAGCAGCTTCCGGGACAGACCTTATGGCTACACCTTC. Amino acids: CASSFRDRPYGYTF.

The V and J genes are TRBV6-5 and TRBJ1-2; D uncertain. Trimming stripped 6 bases from V and 3 bases from J, with 8 bases between. CDR3 length equals 12 residues. Germline CDR1 is MNHEY and CDR2 is SVGAGI. CDR3 DNA sequence: TGTGCCAGCAGCGGAGGGTACTATGGCTACACCTTC. It yields the protein CASSGGYYGYTF.

The chain combines TRBV5-1 with TRBJ2-1; 11 nucleotides agree with TRBD2. With V trimmed by 0 bases and J by 7 bases, 3 bases remained unmatched. This CDR3 has 15 amino acids. Germline CDR1 is SGHRS and CDR2 is YFSETQ. CDR3 nucleotide sequence: TGCGCCAGCAGCTTGGTAGCGGGGGGGCCGAATGAGCAGTTCTTC. Its protein product is CASSLVAGGPNEQFF.

The chain employs TRBV3-1 (or the pseudogene TRBV3-2) and TRBJ1-5; D is uncertain. The V gene lost 3 bases and the J gene lost 1 base, with 10 bases spanning the gap. The germline V gene encodes CDR1 LGHDT and CDR2 YNNKEL (reference sequence). This CDR3 has 15 residues. The CDR3 protein is CASSQGPGSNQPQHF. As DNA, the CDR3 is TGTGCCAGCAGCCAGGGCCCTGGGAGCAATCAGCCCCAGCATTTT.

This chain links TRBV3-1 (or the pseudogene TRBV3-2) with TRBJ2-6; possibly TRBD1 for D (6 bases). Trimming left V 3 bases short and J 11 bases short, with 11 bases between. Looked up from germline, CDR1 is LGHDT and CDR2 is YNNKEL (reference sequence). This CDR3 spans 13 amino acids. CDR3 sequence reads: CASSHRGEDVLTF. The CDR3, as DNA: TGTGCCAGCAGCCACAGGGGAGAGGACGTCCTGACTTTC.

The rearrangement links TRBV19 to TRBJ2-1; the match to TRBD2 covers 11 bases. Trimming removed 7 bases from V and 1 base from J; junction bases left unmatched: 3. The CDR3 is 15 amino acids. Germline CDR1 is LNHDA and CDR2 is SQIVND (reference sequence). The CDR3 protein is CASTLAGGSYNEQFF. The CDR3 DNA is TGTGCCAGTACCCTAGCGGGGGGATCCTACAATGAGCAGTTCTTC.

The V gene is TRBV18, the J gene TRBJ1-6; 9 nucleotides agree with TRBD1. J lost 5 bases, V lost 3 bases, and 2 bases had no gene match. CDR1 is KGHSH, CDR2 LQKENI, per germline. The CDR3 is 15 residues long. This chain's CDR3 is CASSPTGGNNSPLHF. CDR3 nucleotide sequence: TGTGCCAGCTCACCGACAGGGGGAAATAATTCACCCCTCCACTTT.

The V gene is TRBV5-1, the J gene TRBJ1-1; D possibly corresponds to TRBD1 (5 bases). The CDR3 spans 13 residues. CDR1 is SGHRS and CDR2 is YFSETQ in the germline V gene. With 4 bases removed from V and 1 base from J, the gap between germline ends came to 8 bases. The CDR3 spells CASSADTNTEAFF. The CDR3 DNA reads as TGCGCCAGCAGCGCGGACACGAACACTGAAGCTTTCTTT.